The rows below give T cell receptor beta chains drawn from one sample of a study of shared clonotypes between healthy human individuals. Only in-frame clones appear in the TCRdb table, and some are missing; sequencing was by immunoSEQ multiplex PCR. The sample records under 1,100,000 clones, around 82% being singletons. The sample was memory CD4+ T cells from PBMCs. Source of these receptors: a man aged 18 to 30 in good health. Some clones in this sample may be carry-over from other donors' samples. Both conserved end residues are part of each CDR3. Fields, in order: V gene, D gene, clone size, J gene, CDR3 protein, CDR3 DNA. D genes are given only for firm matches. Expanded clones are given a class, and other clones once, few, many or no size at all.

TRBV9	NA	NA	TRBJ2-3	CASSLRTVSTDTQYF	TGTGCCAGCAGCCTTCGGACGGTTAGCACAGATACGCAGTATTTT
TRBV2	NA	NA	TRBJ1-5	CASRISAGGNQPQHF	TGTGCCAGCAGAATATCGGCCGGCGGCAATCAGCCCCAGCATTTT
TRBV11-2	NA	NA	TRBJ2-2	CASSFQLGLFF	TGTGCCAGCAGCTTCCAACTGGGGCTGTTTTTT
TRBV5-1	TRBD2	NA	TRBJ2-5	CASNSGSRETQYF	TGCGCCAGCAATAGCGGGAGTAGGGAGACCCAGTACTTC
TRBV7-3	NA	NA	TRBJ2-1	CASSRVGAGEQFF	TGTGCCAGCAGTCGGGTAGGAGCTGGTGAGCAGTTCTTC
TRBV23-1	NA	NA	TRBJ1-5	CASSSGGDSEPQHF	TGCGCCAGCAGTTCCGGGGGTGACTCGGAGCCCCAGCATTTT
TRBV30	NA	once	TRBJ2-7	CASSWGISYEQYF	TGTGCCTCCTCTTGGGGGATTTCCTACGAGCAGTACTTC
TRBV18	NA	NA	TRBJ1-3	CASSQPRGIGNTIYF	TGTGCCAGCTCACAACCGAGGGGTATTGGAAACACCATATATTTT
TRBV29-1	NA	NA	TRBJ2-2	CSVGPFYTGELFF	TGCAGCGTTGGACCGTTTTACACCGGGGAGCTGTTTTTT
TRBV10-2	TRBD2	NA	TRBJ2-1	CASRGPEAGGGDEQFF	TGCGCCAGCAGGGGGCCGGAAGCGGGAGGAGGCGATGAGCAGTTCTTC
TRBV29-1	TRBD2	NA	TRBJ2-1	CRGTSGSNEQFF	TGCAGAGGGACTAGCGGGAGCAATGAGCAGTTCTTC
TRBV2	TRBD1	NA	TRBJ2-5	CASSGDRSSRQYF	TGTGCCAGCAGTGGGGACAGGTCTTCTCGGCAGTACTTC
TRBV9	TRBD2	NA	TRBJ2-3	CASSYFAGGITDTQYF	TGTGCCAGCAGCTATTTCGCGGGGGGGATCACAGATACGCAGTATTTT
TRBV6-6	NA	NA	TRBJ1-4	CASSYGSISTNEKLFF	TGTGCCAGCAGTTACGGGTCTATATCAACTAATGAAAAACTGTTTTTT
TRBV10-2	NA	NA	TRBJ2-1	CASSTGRGNEQFF	TGCGCCAGCAGCACCGGAAGAGGCAATGAGCAGTTCTTC
TRBV14	TRBD1	once	TRBJ1-4	CASSQATGARGGNEKLFF	TGTGCCAGCAGCCAAGCGACAGGGGCCCGCGGTGGTAATGAAAAACTGTTTTTT
TRBV28	TRBD1	NA	TRBJ2-7	CASSSDRSEEQYF	TGTGCCAGCAGTTCGGACAGGTCAGAAGAGCAGTACTTC
TRBV5-1	NA	NA	TRBJ2-2	CASSLVPTGELFF	TGCGCCAGCAGCTTGGTCCCCACCGGGGAGCTGTTTTTT
TRBV18	NA	NA	TRBJ2-1	CASSPPSQRSYNEQFF	TGTGCCAGCTCACCACCGTCCCAACGCTCCTACAATGAGCAGTTCTTC
TRBV7-6	NA	NA	TRBJ2-1	CASSPQSGISYNEQFF	TGTGCCAGCAGCCCCCAAAGCGGAATCTCCTACAATGAGCAGTTCTTC
TRBV6-4	TRBD1	NA	TRBJ1-1	CASSPQPGGNTEAFF	TGTGCCAGCAGCCCACAACCAGGGGGCAACACTGAAGCTTTCTTT
TRBV7-8	NA	NA	TRBJ2-3	CASGKGGTDTQYF	TGTGCCAGCGGCAAGGGTGGAACAGATACGCAGTATTTT
TRBV6-1	TRBD1	few	TRBJ1-1	CASSASPGQGAKTEAFF	TGTGCCAGCAGTGCTAGCCCGGGACAGGGGGCGAAGACTGAAGCTTTCTTT
TRBV7-8	NA	NA	TRBJ2-7	CASSLRDTTYEQYF	TGTGCCAGCAGCCTAAGGGACACCACCTACGAGCAGTACTTC
TRBV27	NA	NA	TRBJ1-4	CASSPYLPRVNEKLFF	TGTGCCAGCAGCCCCTACCTCCCAAGGGTTAATGAAAAACTGTTTTTT
TRBV6-4	NA	few	TRBJ2-7	CASSDSFPSYEQYF	TGTGCCAGCAGTGACTCCTTCCCGTCCTACGAGCAGTACTTC
TRBV10-3	NA	once	TRBJ2-2	CAISRSGNTGELFF	TGTGCCATCAGTCGTTCCGGGAACACCGGGGAGCTGTTTTTT
TRBV4-3	NA	NA	TRBJ2-1	CASSQESGSFDEQFF	TGCGCCAGCAGCCAAGAATCCGGGAGTTTTGATGAGCAGTTCTTC
TRBV7-3	TRBD2	NA	TRBJ2-2	CASSFVAGSTGELFF	TGTGCCAGCAGCTTTGTAGCGGGAAGCACCGGGGAGCTGTTTTTT
TRBV6-5	NA	NA	TRBJ1-1	CASSPWGRGRTEAFF	TGTGCCAGCAGCCCCTGGGGGAGGGGTCGCACTGAAGCTTTCTTT
TRBV19	NA	few	TRBJ1-3	CASTSIFRDRFFFSGNTIYF	TGTGCCAGTACTTCGATATTCCGGGACCGCTTCTTTTTCTCTGGAAACACCATATATTTT
TRBV5-1	TRBD1	NA	TRBJ2-7	CASSAYPTGGSYEQYF	TGCGCCAGCAGCGCTTACCCGACAGGGGGCTCCTACGAGCAGTACTTC
TRBV28	TRBD1	NA	TRBJ1-2	CASSQTGRGYTF	TGTGCCAGCAGTCAGACAGGGCGAGGCTACACCTTC
TRBV5-6	NA	few	TRBJ2-5	CASTRPNQETQYF	TGTGCCAGCACACGACCGAACCAAGAGACCCAGTACTTC
TRBV5-8	TRBD1	NA	TRBJ2-7	CASSSPGTGVDEQYF	TGTGCCAGCAGCTCGCCCGGGACAGGGGTAGACGAGCAGTACTTC
TRBV5-1	NA	NA	TRBJ2-5	CASKPGHPYQETQYF	TGCGCCAGCAAACCGGGACATCCGTACCAAGAGACCCAGTACTTC
TRBV29-1	NA	NA	TRBJ1-1	CSVDTGTSYAFF	TGCAGCGTTGATACCGGGACCTCTTACGCTTTCTTT
TRBV9	NA	once	TRBJ1-1	CASSVEPGQNTEAFF	TGTGCCAGCAGCGTAGAGCCCGGGCAGAACACTGAAGCTTTCTTT
TRBV4-1	NA	NA	TRBJ2-5	CASSRPRGSGEETQYF	TGCGCCAGCAGCCGGCCCCGTGGGAGTGGGGAAGAGACCCAGTACTTC
TRBV6-5	NA	NA	TRBJ2-7	CASSSELYEQYF	TGTGCCAGCAGTTCAGAGTTGTACGAGCAGTACTTC
TRBV7-9	NA	NA	TRBJ1-5	CASSLGTNSNQPQHF	TGTGCCAGCAGCCTCGGGACAAATAGCAATCAGCCCCAGCATTTT
TRBV29-1	NA	NA	TRBJ2-7	CSVVQDSSYEQYF	TGCAGCGTTGTCCAGGACAGCTCCTACGAGCAGTACTTC
TRBV28	NA	NA	TRBJ1-1	CASSAPWLGEFTEAFF	TGTGCCAGCAGTGCACCTTGGTTGGGGGAGTTCACTGAAGCTTTCTTT
TRBV6-6	NA	NA	TRBJ1-5	CASSYSATRNQPQHF	TGTGCCAGCAGTTACTCGGCCACGCGCAATCAGCCCCAGCATTTT
TRBV10-3	NA	NA	TRBJ1-5	CATTWGFDQPQHF	TGTGCCACCACTTGGGGGTTCGATCAGCCCCAGCATTTT
TRBV11-2	NA	NA	TRBJ2-7	CASSSPDRGLYEQYF	TGTGCCAGCAGCTCCCCGGACAGAGGTCTCTACGAGCAGTACTTC
TRBV27	NA	NA	TRBJ2-1	CASSLIRSSYNEQFF	TGTGCCAGCAGTTTAATCAGGAGCTCCTACAATGAGCAGTTCTTC
TRBV5-5	NA	NA	TRBJ1-1	CASSFSSGKYTEAFF	TGTGCCAGCAGCTTCTCGTCAGGGAAGTACACTGAAGCTTTCTTT
TRBV4-2	NA	NA	TRBJ2-3	CASSPDPTRTDTQYF	TGTGCCAGCAGCCCAGACCCGACGCGCACAGATACGCAGTATTTT
TRBV19	TRBD2	NA	TRBJ2-2	CASSIGLTSGRGITGELFF	TGTGCCAGTAGTATAGGATTGACTAGCGGGAGGGGAATCACCGGGGAGCTGTTTTTT
TRBV2	NA	NA	TRBJ1-1	CASTGTGNTEAFF	TGTGCCAGCACCGGCACAGGGAACACTGAAGCTTTCTTT
TRBV4-2	TRBD2	NA	TRBJ2-3	CASSPHRLAGVSERLRLTQYF	TGTGCCAGTAGCCCACACCGGTTAGCGGGAGTAAGCGAGAGACTCAGACTGACGCAGTATTTT
TRBV18	TRBD2	NA	TRBJ2-7	CASSSTGGTSGRIYEQYF	TGTGCCAGCTCATCAACAGGGGGAACTAGCGGGAGGATCTACGAGCAGTACTTC
TRBV4-2	NA	few	TRBJ2-2	CASFRPDTGELFF	TGTGCCAGCTTCCGACCTGACACCGGGGAGCTGTTTTTT